The clone carrying this T cell receptor (beta chain) has just a few counts. Primers included in the PCR were 60 Vbeta and 13 Jbeta primers. Profiling relied on immunoSEQ multiplex PCR, and the TCRdb table lists in-frame clones only, not all of them. The sample gives 150,000 to 200,000 clones, 8.5% to 10% of which show up once; over 1% is in the top ten. There are 15 residues in the CDR3. Germline CDR1 reads LGHNT; CDR2 reads FRNRAP. The V gene end was trimmed by 5 bases and the J gene end by 0 bases; junction bases not matched to a gene: 3. This entry belongs to a study of cytomegalovirus exposure and HLA in healthy donors.

Input material: PBMCs. The TCR sequence derives from a woman in her thirties in good health and CMV-seropositive. The chain carries TRBV12-5 and TRBJ2-3, with 9 bases identical to TRBD2. The CDR3 bases are TGTGCTAGTGGTCTAGCGGGATGGAGCACAGATACGCAGTATTTT. This translates into CASGLAGWSTDTQYF.